The 23 T cell receptor beta chains below come from one sample, sequenced in a study of CD8 T cells in ankylosing spondylitis. Study-level points and caveats: There was a TCR beta motif, made of 7 to 9 highly homologous variants, that appeared characteristic of ankylosing spondylitis blood.

No antigens are known for them. A single record per CDR3 protein comes from TCRdb applying MiXCR to the 5' RACE reads. Of 130,000 or so distinct CDR3 sequences in the sample, roughly a sixth were seen once. The sample comprised blood, either unsorted or a sorted T cell fraction (not recorded which). The receptors derive from a male donor with ankylosing spondylitis.

This chain joins TRBV3-1 and TRBJ2-7; no firm D call. Germline CDR1 LGHDT, CDR2 YNNKEL (reference sequence). V was shortened by 0 bases and J by 6 bases, with 12 bases between the two germline ends. The CDR3 spans 14 residues. CDR3 DNA: TGTGCCAGCAGCCAAGAAATAAGGGCACTCGAGCAGTACTTC. It is translated as CASSQEIRALEQYF.

The chain employs TRBV24-1 and TRBJ2-2; 7 nucleotides line up with TRBD2. After removal of 6 bases from V and 3 bases from J, the junction contained 3 bases not matched to a gene. Germline assignment: CDR1 KGHDR and CDR2 SFDVKD. The CDR3 extends over 14 amino acids. This CDR3 reads CATSRGVDTGELFF. CDR3 nucleotides: TGTGCCACCAGTCGGGGGGTCGACACCGGGGAGCTGTTTTTT.

The chain couples TRBV12-3 or TRBV12-4 to TRBJ2-2, with TRBD2 matching over 12 bases. CDR3 size: 17 residues. V gave up 6 bases and J gave up 5 bases; unmatched junction bases: 10. The CDR3, as DNA: TGTGCCAGCAGCCACAGTGGGCTAGCGGGAGGGACCGGGGAGCTGTTTTTT. Its protein is CASSHSGLAGGTGELFF.

There are many counts of this clonotype. This chain connects TRBV25-1 to TRBJ2-5; TRBD1 matches at 9 bases. Trimming removed 3 bases from V and 4 bases from J; junction bases left unmatched: 12. The CDR3 runs to 17 residues. Germline CDR1 MGHDK, CDR2 SYGVNS. CDR3 region: CASSDKGRGQGSETQYF. The CDR3 bases are TGTGCCAGCAGTGATAAAGGGAGGGGACAGGGATCAGAGACCCAGTACTTC.

The chain links TRBV7-8 to TRBJ2-1; D is unclear. This CDR3 has 14 residues. The V end lost 1 base, the J end lost 4 bases, and 8 bases lay between the germline ends. Per germline, CDR1 SGHVS and CDR2 FQNEAQ. The chain's CDR3 is CASSLGFGYNEQFF. For the CDR3, the DNA is TGTGCCAGCAGCTTAGGTTTCGGGTACAATGAGCAGTTCTTC.

The J gene is TRBJ1-6, the V gene TRBV15; D gene unclear. The V gene lost 1 base and the J gene lost 4 bases, with 2 bases spanning the gap. Germline CDR1 LNHNV, CDR2 YYDKDF (reference sequence). The CDR3 has 13 residues. CDR3 residues: CATSRAYNSPLHF. The CDR3 DNA is TGTGCCACCAGCAGAGCTTATAATTCACCCCTCCACTTT.

This clonotype has only a few counts. This chain connects TRBV10-3 to TRBJ2-3; 11 bases fit TRBD2. Germline V gives CDR1 ENHRY, CDR2 SYGVKD. CDR3 length: 16 residues. V shed 4 bases, J shed 5 bases, and the junction held 8 bases outside the gene matches. The CDR3 is CAISASLAGVRDTQYF. Here the CDR3 DNA reads TGTGCCATCAGTGCGTCACTAGCGGGAGTGCGAGATACGCAGTATTTT.

On this clonotype: In this CDR3 the conserved last residue, phenylalanine or tryptophan, is missing, so a read error is likely. This sequence joins TRBV4-2 and TRBJ2-3, with D uncertain. The V end was cut by 0 bases, the J end by 5 bases, with 12 bases between. The germline CDR1 and CDR2 sequences are LGHNA and YNFKEQ. This CDR3 has 15 amino acids. CDR3 loop: CASSQEVGLGDTQYY. CDR3 nucleotide sequence: TGTGCCAGCAGCCAAGAAGTGGGTCTCGGAGATACGCAGTATTAT.

The chain is built from TRBV7-9 and TRBJ2-7, with D possibly TRBD1 on 6 matching bases. This CDR3 comprises 15 residues. Trimming removed 1 base from V and 2 bases from J, with 12 bases in between. From germline, CDR1 is SEHNR and CDR2 FQNEAQ (reference sequence). The CDR3 region is CASSLGTDLPYEQYF. The CDR3 nucleotides are TGTGCCAGCAGCTTAGGGACAGACCTTCCCTACGAGCAGTACTTC.

This clonotype was recorded many times. J is TRBJ2-1 and V is TRBV29-1, with no clear D. Germline values: CDR1 SQVTM, CDR2 ANQGSEA. The germline V and J ends were trimmed by 3 bases and 2 bases, with 17 bases remaining between them. The CDR3 covers 16 residues. CDR3 protein: CSVEWVVDQAYNEQFF. The CDR3 DNA sequence: TGCAGCGTTGAGTGGGTCGTAGACCAAGCCTACAATGAGCAGTTCTTC.

This clonotype appeared a few times. The chain is built from TRBV10-1 and TRBJ2-2; no reliable D call. Germline assignment: CDR1 WNHNN and CDR2 SYGVQD (reference sequence). The CDR3 is 14 amino acids. Trimming removed 10 bases from V and 2 bases from J, with 14 bases in between. The CDR3 DNA follows: TGCGCCACCGTAGATGCGAGTAACACCGGGGAGCTGTTTTTT. This encodes CATVDASNTGELFF.

V usage is TRBV28 and J usage is TRBJ2-6; D is ambiguous. V lost 3 bases, J lost 0 bases, and 9 bases lay in between. The germline V gene encodes CDR1 MDHEN and CDR2 SYDVKM. This CDR3 has 16 amino acids. In DNA, the CDR3 is TGTGCCAGCAGTTTGTCACAAAGCTCTGGGGCCAACGTCCTGACTTTC. Its translation: CASSLSQSSGANVLTF.

This clonotype was picked up a small number of times. The V gene is TRBV4-2, the J gene TRBJ2-7; 7 positions match TRBD2. V was clipped by 5 bases and J by 0 bases; unmatched bases: 4. Germline V lookup: CDR1 LGHNA, CDR2 YNFKEQ. This CDR3 region has 14 residues. CDR3 in amino acids: CASSAGESSYEQYF. The CDR3 nucleotides are TGTGCCAGCAGCGCGGGAGAGAGCTCCTACGAGCAGTACTTC.

This clonotype was detected many times. This chain's CDR3 is CASSPGPNSGNTIYF. The CDR3 DNA reads as TGTGCCAGCAGTCCGGGACCGAACTCTGGAAACACCATATATTTT. The chain has TRBV6-1 and TRBJ1-3; D perhaps matches TRBD1 (5 bases). There are 15 residues in the CDR3. The V gene lost 5 bases and the J gene lost 0 bases, with 11 bases spanning the gap. The V gene's germline CDR1 is MNHNS and CDR2 SASEGT.

The rearrangement links TRBV2 to TRBJ2-3; no reliable D call. Looked up from germline, CDR1 is SNHLY and CDR2 is FYNNEI. The CDR3 contains 9 residues. The V end was cut by 8 bases, the J end by 6 bases, with 3 bases between. Here the CDR3 DNA reads TGTGCCAGCTTCGATACGCAGTATTTT. Translated: CASFDTQYF.

This sequence joins TRBV5-1 and TRBJ2-1; maybe TRBD2 (5 bases). V lost 5 bases and J 5 bases, leaving 5 bases between the germline ends. The CDR3 runs 11 residues. Germline V gives CDR1 SGHRS, CDR2 YFSETQ. The CDR3 nucleotides are TGCGCCAGCAGAGCGGACAATGAGCAGTTCTTC. Amino acid sequence: CASRADNEQFF. The full variable domain, with the rest looked up from reference TRBV5-1 and TRBJ2-1, is KAGVTQTPRYLIKTRGQQVTLSCSPISGHRSVSWYQQTPGQGLQFLFEYFSETQRNKGNFPGRFSGRQFSNSRSEMNVSTLELGDSALYLCASRADNEQFFGPGTRLTVL.

The chain has TRBV7-9 and TRBJ1-5; a weak D match, TRBD1 (5 bases). V was clipped by 1 base and J by 7 bases, with 11 bases between them. Germline V gene sequence: CDR1 SEHNR, CDR2 FQNEAQ (reference sequence). The CDR3 runs 14 residues. CDR3 DNA: TGTGCCAGCAGCTTAGATCAGGGTGGACAGCCCCAGCATTTT. Translating gives CASSLDQGGQPQHF.

This clonotype was picked up a small number of times. V is TRBV2 and J is TRBJ2-7, with D tentatively TRBD2 (6 bases). Between the trimmed V and J ends, which lost 0 bases and 0 bases, there was a span of 9 bases. This CDR3 is built from 15 residues. Germline assignment: CDR1 SNHLY and CDR2 FYNNEI. The CDR3 coding sequence is TGTGCCAGCAGTGAAGCGCGCGGGACCTCCTACGAGCAGTACTTC. It is translated as CASSEARGTSYEQYF.

This clonotype was seen a handful of times. The chain employs TRBV7-6 and TRBJ2-7, with D perhaps TRBD2 (6 bases). The germline V and J ends were trimmed by 2 bases and 1 base, with 12 bases remaining between them. This CDR3 is 15 amino acids long. Germline V CDR1 and CDR2: SGHVS, FNYEAQ. The CDR3, as DNA: TGTGCCAGCAGCTTAAGGCGGGACCCGTCCTACGAGCAGTACTTC. This translates into CASSLRRDPSYEQYF.

The chain joins TRBV27 to TRBJ2-7; perhaps TRBD2 as D (5 bases). The CDR3 totals 16 residues. From germline, CDR1 is MNHEY and CDR2 SMNVEV (reference sequence). Trimming pared 3 bases from V and 2 bases from J, leaving 17 bases between. CDR3 coding DNA: TGTGCCAGCAGTTTGGTTAATGGGCTAGCCCCCTACGAGCAGTACTTC. Translation gives CASSLVNGLAPYEQYF.

This clonotype was observed at least ten times. The chain employs TRBV12-3 or TRBV12-4 and TRBJ1-1; D remains ambiguous. Trimming stripped 6 bases from V and 4 bases from J, with 18 bases between. The CDR3 loop spans 15 amino acids. The CDR3 is CASSLSPGGSTEAFF. The CDR3 DNA reads as TGTGCCAGCAGCCTTTCCCCCGGAGGGTCCACTGAAGCTTTCTTT.

The J gene is TRBJ2-7, the V gene TRBV29-1; no definite D call. With 5 bases removed from V and 2 bases from J, the gap between germline ends came to 13 bases. Germline V gives CDR1 SQVTM, CDR2 ANQGSEA. The CDR3 is made up of 13 amino acids. In nucleotides, the CDR3 is TGCAGCGTTCACGTCGGTATCGCCTACGAGCAGTACTTC. Amino acids: CSVHVGIAYEQYF.

In this sample, this clonotype turned up a few times. This chain connects TRBV20-1 to TRBJ2-7; TRBD2 agrees at 10 bases. Germline assignment: CDR1 DFQATT and CDR2 SNEGSKA (reference sequence). The CDR3 consists of 14 residues. J gave up 2 bases and V 3 bases, and 4 bases lay outside the gene matches. The DNA of the CDR3 is TGCAGTGCTAGTACGAGCGGGAGGGCCTACGAGCAGTACTTC. Encoded protein: CSASTSGRAYEQYF.